This T cell receptor (beta chain) came from a study of sequential checkpoint blockade in melanoma. As for the study in general: TCRβ was sequenced from DNA of about a hundred pretreatment tumors. Twenty-two patients had matched tumor biopsies before treatment and at week 13 after nivolumab or ipilimumab alone. The study's findings and limits: For nivolumab-first patients, baseline tumor clonality was associated with response.

Sample treatment: randomized to nivolumab then ipilimumab (arm A) or the reverse (arm B). Measured with immunoSEQ multiplex PCR; TCRdb has only the in-frame clones, and not every one. The sample comprises roughly 6,400 clones, 20% to 25% of which are singletons, and 9% rests with the top ten. By its share, this clone is medium-sized (0.01 to 0.1%). Its antigen is unknown. The CDR3 consists of 15 residues. The V gene lost 0 bases and the J gene lost 5 bases, with 10 bases spanning the gap. The V gene's germline CDR1 is MNHGY and CDR2 SAAAGT. This sequence was found in a human donor with melanoma. This specimen was tumor tissue (inferred from file names), taken from a patient given nivolumab and ipilimumab in sequence. This chain connects TRBV6-8 to TRBJ2-2; D uncertain. CDR3 protein: CASSYSVHGTGELFF. CDR3 nucleotide sequence: TGTGCCAGCAGTTACTCCGTTCACGGGACCGGGGAGCTGTTTTTT.